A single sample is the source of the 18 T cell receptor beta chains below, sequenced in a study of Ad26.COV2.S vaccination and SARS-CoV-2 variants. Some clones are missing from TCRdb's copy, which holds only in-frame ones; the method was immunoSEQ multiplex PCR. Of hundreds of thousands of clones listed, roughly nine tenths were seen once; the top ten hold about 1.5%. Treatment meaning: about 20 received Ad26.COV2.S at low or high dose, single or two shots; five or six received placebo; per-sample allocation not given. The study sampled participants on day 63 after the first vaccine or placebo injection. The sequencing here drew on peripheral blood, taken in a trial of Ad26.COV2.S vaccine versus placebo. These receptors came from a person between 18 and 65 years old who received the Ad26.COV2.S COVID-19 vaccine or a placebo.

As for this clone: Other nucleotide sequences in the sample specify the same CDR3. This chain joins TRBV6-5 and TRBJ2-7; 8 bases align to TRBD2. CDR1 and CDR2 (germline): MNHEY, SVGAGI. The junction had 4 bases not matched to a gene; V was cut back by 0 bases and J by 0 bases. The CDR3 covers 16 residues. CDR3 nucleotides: TGTGCCAGCAGTTACTCTCTAGCGGGCGGCTCCTACGAGCAGTACTTC. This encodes CASSYSLAGGSYEQYF.

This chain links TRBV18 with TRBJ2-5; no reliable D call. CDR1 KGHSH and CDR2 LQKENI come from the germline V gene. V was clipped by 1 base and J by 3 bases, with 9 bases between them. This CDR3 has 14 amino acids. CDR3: CASSPQGLKETQYF. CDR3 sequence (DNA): TGTGCCAGCTCACCACAGGGCCTAAAAGAGACCCAGTACTTC.

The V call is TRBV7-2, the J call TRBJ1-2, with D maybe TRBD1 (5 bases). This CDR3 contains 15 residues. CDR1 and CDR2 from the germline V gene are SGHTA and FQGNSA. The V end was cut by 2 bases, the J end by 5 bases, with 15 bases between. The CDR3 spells CASSLTSGLIYGYTF. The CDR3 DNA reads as TGTGCCAGCAGCTTAACGTCAGGGCTTATTTATGGCTACACCTTC.

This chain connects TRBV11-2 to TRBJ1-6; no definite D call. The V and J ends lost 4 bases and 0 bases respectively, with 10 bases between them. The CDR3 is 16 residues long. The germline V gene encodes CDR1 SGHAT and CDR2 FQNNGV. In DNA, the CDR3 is TGTGCCAGCAGCTACTTTGGTAGCTCCTATAATTCACCCCTCCACTTT. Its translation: CASSYFGSSYNSPLHF.

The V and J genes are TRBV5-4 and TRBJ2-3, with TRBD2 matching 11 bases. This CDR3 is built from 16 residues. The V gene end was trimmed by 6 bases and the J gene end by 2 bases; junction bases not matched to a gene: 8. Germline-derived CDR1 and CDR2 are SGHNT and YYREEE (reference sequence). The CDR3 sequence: CASKSASGGNTDTQYF. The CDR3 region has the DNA TGTGCCAGCAAATCGGCTAGCGGGGGGAACACAGATACGCAGTATTTT. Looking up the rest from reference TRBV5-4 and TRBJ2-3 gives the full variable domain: ETGVTQSPTHLIKTRGQQVTLRCSSQSGHNTVSWYQQALGQGPQFIFQYYREEENGRGNFPPRFSGLQFPNYSSELNVNALELDDSALYLCASKSASGGNTDTQYFGPGTRLTVL.

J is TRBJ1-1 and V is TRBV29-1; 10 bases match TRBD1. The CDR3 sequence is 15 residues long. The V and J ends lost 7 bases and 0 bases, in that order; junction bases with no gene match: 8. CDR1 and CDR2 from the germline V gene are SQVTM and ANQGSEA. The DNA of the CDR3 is TGCAGCGGAACGACAGGGGGCGGGATGAACACTGAAGCTTTCTTT. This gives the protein CSGTTGGGMNTEAFF.

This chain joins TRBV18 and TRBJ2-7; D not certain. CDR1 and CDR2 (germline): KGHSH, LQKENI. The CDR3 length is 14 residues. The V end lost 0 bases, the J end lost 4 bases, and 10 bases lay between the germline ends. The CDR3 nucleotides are TGTGCCAGCTCACCACCGTTACAGAGGTACGAGCAGTACTTC. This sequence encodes CASSPPLQRYEQYF.

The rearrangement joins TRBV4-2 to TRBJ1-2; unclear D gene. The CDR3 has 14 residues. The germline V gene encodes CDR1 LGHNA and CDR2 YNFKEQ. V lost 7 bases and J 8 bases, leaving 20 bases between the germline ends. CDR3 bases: TGTGCCAGCACCCCCGGGTCGCACGAAGGGGGCTACACCTTC. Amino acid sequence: CASTPGSHEGGYTF.

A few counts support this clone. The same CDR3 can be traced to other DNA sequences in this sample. This CDR3 reads CASSLALETQYF. The CDR3 DNA is TGTGCCAGCAGCTTAGCGTTAGAGACCCAGTACTTC. The chain uses TRBV7-9 and TRBJ2-5; D call uncertain. The CDR3 has 12 amino acids. Trimming left V 0 bases short and J 4 bases short, with 3 bases between. CDR1 is SEHNR and CDR2 is FQNEAQ in the germline V gene (reference sequence).

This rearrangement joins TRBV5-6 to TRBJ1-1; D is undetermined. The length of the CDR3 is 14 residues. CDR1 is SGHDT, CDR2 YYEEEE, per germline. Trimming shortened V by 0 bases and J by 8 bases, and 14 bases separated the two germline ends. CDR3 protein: CASSLGLPPLEAFF. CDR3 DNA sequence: TGTGCCAGCAGCTTGGGACTCCCCCCGCTCGAAGCTTTCTTT.

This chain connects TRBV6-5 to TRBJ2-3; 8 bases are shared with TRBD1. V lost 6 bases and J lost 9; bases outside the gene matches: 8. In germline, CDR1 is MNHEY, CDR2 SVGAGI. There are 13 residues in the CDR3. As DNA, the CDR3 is TGTGCCAGCAGAACATGGACAGGGCAGACGCAGTATTTT. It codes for CASRTWTGQTQYF.

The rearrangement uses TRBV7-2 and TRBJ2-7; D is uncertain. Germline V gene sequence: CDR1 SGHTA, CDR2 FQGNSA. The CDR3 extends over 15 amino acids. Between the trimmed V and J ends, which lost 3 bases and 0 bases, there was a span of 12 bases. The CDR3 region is CASSFSPASSYEQYF. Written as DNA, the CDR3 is TGTGCCAGCAGCTTTTCCCCCGCGAGCTCCTACGAGCAGTACTTC.

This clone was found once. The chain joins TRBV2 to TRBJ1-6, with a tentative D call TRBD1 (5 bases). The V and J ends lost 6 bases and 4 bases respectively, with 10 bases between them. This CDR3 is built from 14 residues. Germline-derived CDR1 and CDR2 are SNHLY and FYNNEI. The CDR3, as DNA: TGTGCCAGCAGACTCGGGACTTATAATTCACCCCTCCACTTT. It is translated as CASRLGTYNSPLHF.

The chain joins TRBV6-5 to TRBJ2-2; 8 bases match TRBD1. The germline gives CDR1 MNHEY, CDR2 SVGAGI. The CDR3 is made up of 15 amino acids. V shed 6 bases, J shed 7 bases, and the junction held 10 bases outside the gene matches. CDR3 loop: CASRTQGAGVGELFF. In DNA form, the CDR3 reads TGTGCCAGCAGAACGCAGGGGGCTGGCGTCGGGGAGCTGTTTTTT.

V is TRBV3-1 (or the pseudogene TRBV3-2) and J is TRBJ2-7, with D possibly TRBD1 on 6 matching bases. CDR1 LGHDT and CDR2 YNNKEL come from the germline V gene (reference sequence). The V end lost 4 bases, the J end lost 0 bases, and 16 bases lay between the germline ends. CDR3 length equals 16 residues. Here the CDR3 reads CASSPTGGGGSYEQYF. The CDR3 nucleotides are TGTGCCAGCAGCCCGACAGGTGGGGGCGGCTCCTACGAGCAGTACTTC.

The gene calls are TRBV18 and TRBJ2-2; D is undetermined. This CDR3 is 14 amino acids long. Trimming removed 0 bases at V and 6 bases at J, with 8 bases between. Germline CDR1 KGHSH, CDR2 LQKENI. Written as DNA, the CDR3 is TGTGCCAGCTCACCACCTAGTCGCTCCGGGGAGCTGTTTTTT. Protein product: CASSPPSRSGELFF.

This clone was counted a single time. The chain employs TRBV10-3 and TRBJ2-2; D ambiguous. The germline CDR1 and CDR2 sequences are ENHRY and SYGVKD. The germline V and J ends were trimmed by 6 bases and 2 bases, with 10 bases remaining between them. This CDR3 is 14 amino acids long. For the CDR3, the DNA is TGTGCCATCAGCCTAAGGGAAAACACCGGGGAGCTGTTTTTT. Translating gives CAISLRENTGELFF.

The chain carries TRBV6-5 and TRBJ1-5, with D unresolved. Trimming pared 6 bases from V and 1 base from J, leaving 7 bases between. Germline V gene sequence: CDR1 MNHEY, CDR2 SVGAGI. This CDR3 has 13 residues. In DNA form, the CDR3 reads TGTGCCAGCAGCCTGAGGAGCAATCAGCCCCAGCATTTT. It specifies CASSLRSNQPQHF.